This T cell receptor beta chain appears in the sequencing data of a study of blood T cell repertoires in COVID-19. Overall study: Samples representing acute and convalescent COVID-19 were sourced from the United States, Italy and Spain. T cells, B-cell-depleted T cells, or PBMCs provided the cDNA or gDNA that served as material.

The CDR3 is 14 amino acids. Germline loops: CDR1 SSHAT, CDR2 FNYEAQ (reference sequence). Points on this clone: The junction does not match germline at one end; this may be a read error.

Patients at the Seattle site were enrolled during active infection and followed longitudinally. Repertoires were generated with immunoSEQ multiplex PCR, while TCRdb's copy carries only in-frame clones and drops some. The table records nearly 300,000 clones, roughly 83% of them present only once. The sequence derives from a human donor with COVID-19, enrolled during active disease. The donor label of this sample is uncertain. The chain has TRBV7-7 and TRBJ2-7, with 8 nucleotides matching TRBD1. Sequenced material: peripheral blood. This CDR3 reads CASSPRLTGDEQYF. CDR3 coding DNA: TGTGCTAGCAGCCCTAGATTGACAGGGGACGAGCAGTACTTC.